This TCR beta chain was recovered during a study of vaccination effects on CD4 cells after COVID-19 (dated by TCRdb to the early 2020s). In the study overall: Each participant received two doses of an mRNA SARS-CoV-2 vaccine, either BNT162b2 or mRNA-1273. SARS-CoV-2 spike-specific CD4+ TCR repertoires were compared before and after mRNA vaccination in COVID-19 convalescent patients and in infection-naive vaccine recipients. The full study included around nine COVID-19 convalescent patients and a few SARS-CoV-2-naive healthy vaccine recipients. Cultures from other donors in the study were sequenced with the Oncomine TCR Beta short-read assay on an Illumina iSeq 100. Summary of the overall study and its limitations: Among healthy vaccine recipients, nearly all vaccine-induced clones were SARS-CoV-2 mono-reactive, and just 1 of 255 was cross-reactive with common cold coronaviruses. The study was limited by a small number of convalescent patients, and early post-infection timepoints were lacking. Both infection-induced and vaccine-induced clones contracted markedly at late post-vaccination timepoints, which is consistent with waning T cell responses.

The ViraFEST assay stimulated PBMC with viral peptide pools and then used TCR sequencing to identify antigen-specific CD4+ T cell clonotypes by expansion. After less than 13 days of culture, CD4+ T cells were isolated with the EasySep CD4+ T cell isolation kit. None of the healthy vaccine recipients had a prior SARS-CoV-2 infection, which was confirmed by nucleocapsid antibody tests that came back negative both before and after vaccination. Each well held over 1.5 million PBMC cultured in IMDM containing about 5.5% human AB serum, around 10 IU/ml IL-2 and gentamicin, along with around 9.4 ug/ml peptides. Half of the culture medium was replaced with fresh IL-2-containing medium on days 3 and 7. Unless noted otherwise, every peptide stimulation condition was grown in triplicate wells. PBMC were separated from whole blood using Ficoll-Paque Plus gradient centrifugation and were then either cryopreserved at -140C or used fresh. The spike proteins of SARS-CoV-2 and of the common cold coronaviruses HCoV-NL63, HCoV-OC43 and HCoV-229E were spanned by overlapping peptide pools. Genomic DNA was extracted from cultured CD4+ T cells with the QIAamp micro DNA kit.

Remarks on this clone: Its antigen remains unidentified. Per-base qualities were not stored, and no clone one base away is much larger.

Reading the germline V gene (reference sequence) gives CDR1 SGHNT and CDR2 YYREEE. The CDR3 sequence holds 14 residues, the cysteine and phenylalanine included. This entry keeps only the CDR3 DNA: 42 bases, framed from base 1. V is reduced by 5 bases and J by 0 bases, leaving a spacing of 10 bases between them. Library generation was performed with the immunoSEQ multiplex PCR assay. DNA from the cultured and isolated CD4+ T cells underwent TCR beta CDR3 sequencing. The study's processing was this. The analysis removed non-productive TCR sequences, trimmed reads to the CDR3 region, and retained only CDR3s that were 7 or more amino acids long. The MANAFEST web app was used to pick out antigen-specific clonotypes by comparing their expansion in peptide wells with that in reference cultures. To count as positive, a clone had to show expansion at FDR<0.05 compared with the reference and with all other wells, an odds ratio above 5, and a frequency above 0.1% in two replicate wells. A clonotype was defined as cross-reactive if the clonotype was significantly expanded both in SARS-CoV-2 spike wells and in at least one common cold coronavirus spike condition. CDR3 similarity was assessed by Levenshtein distance using the stringdist R package, and unrooted trees were constructed with ape in R 3.6.1. TCRdb obtained this table from immuneACCESS and retained in-frame rearrangements with V and J assigned. These tables miss some clones; where compared with another copy, unresolved V genes account for less than half of the shortfall, and the remainder is unexplained. V, J and clone size derive from that table, while D and trimming were established from the DNA sequence. This sample holds 50,000 to 60,000 clones; roughly two thirds were observed only once. 18% of the sample comes from the top ten.

Recombination connected TRBV5-4 to TRBJ2-3, with an unclear D gene assignment. The sequence came from a human donor who received a COVID-19 vaccine. The sample in question was CD4+ T cells from PBMCs cultured with SARS-CoV-2 spike peptides, obtained before COVID-19 vaccination. In light of the paper, this sample's cell subset or site label describes: SARS-CoV-2 spike overlapping peptide pool stimulation. In nucleotides, the sequence is TGTGCCAGCAGGAGTCAATCTAGCACAGATACGCAGTATTTT. It specifies CASRSQSSTDTQYF.